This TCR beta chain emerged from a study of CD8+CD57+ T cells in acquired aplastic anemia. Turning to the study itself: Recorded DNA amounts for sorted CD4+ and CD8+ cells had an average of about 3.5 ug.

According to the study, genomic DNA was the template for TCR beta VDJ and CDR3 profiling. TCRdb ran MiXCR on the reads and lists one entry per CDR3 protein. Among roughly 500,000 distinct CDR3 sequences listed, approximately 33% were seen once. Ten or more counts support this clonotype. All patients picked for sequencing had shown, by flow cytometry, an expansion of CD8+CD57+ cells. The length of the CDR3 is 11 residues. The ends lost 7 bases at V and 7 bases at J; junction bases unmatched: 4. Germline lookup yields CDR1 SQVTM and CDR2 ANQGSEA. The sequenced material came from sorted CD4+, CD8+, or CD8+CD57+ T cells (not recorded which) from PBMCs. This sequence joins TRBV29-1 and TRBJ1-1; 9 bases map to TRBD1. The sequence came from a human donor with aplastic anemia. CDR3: CSAGTGIEAFF. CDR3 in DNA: TGCAGCGCAGGGACAGGGATTGAAGCTTTCTTT.